This is a list of T cell receptor beta chains from one sample in a study of blood T cells in healthy people across ages. TCRdb redid the calling of the 5' RACE reads with MiXCR, one entry per CDR3 protein. The repertoire holds hundreds of thousands of distinct CDR3 sequences, 49% seen once, with 25% to 35% in the top ten. The sequenced material came from blood. The receptors originated from a woman in her sixties or seventies in good health. Both conserved end residues are part of each CDR3. D genes are given only for firm matches.

v_call	j_call	d_call	cdr3_aa
TRBV20-1	TRBJ2-1	.	CSGEDYNEQFF
TRBV7-6	TRBJ1-2	.	CASSLGVGYGYTF
TRBV4-3	.	.	CASSQDWVGIGGREQYF
TRBV7-2	TRBJ2-1	.	CASRNPGLRGNEQFF
TRBV12-3/TRBV12-4	TRBJ1-1	.	CASSFWGSFMNTEAFF
TRBV20-1	TRBJ2-7	.	CSAAQGPYEQYF
TRBV7-2	TRBJ2-3	.	CASSPGTWKDTQYF
TRBV20-1	TRBJ2-1	.	CSAREGGEQFF
TRBV28	TRBJ2-7	TRBD2	CASSSPSGGGRGNEQYF
TRBV27	TRBJ2-7	.	CVSSPSFPRGYEQYF
TRBV28	TRBJ2-7	TRBD2	CASSPGTSGIYEQYF
TRBV29-1	TRBJ1-2	.	CSAGTTNYGYTF
TRBV7-2	TRBJ2-5	.	CASSPSPGETQYF
TRBV28	TRBJ2-5	TRBD2	CASSSPRREGQETQYF